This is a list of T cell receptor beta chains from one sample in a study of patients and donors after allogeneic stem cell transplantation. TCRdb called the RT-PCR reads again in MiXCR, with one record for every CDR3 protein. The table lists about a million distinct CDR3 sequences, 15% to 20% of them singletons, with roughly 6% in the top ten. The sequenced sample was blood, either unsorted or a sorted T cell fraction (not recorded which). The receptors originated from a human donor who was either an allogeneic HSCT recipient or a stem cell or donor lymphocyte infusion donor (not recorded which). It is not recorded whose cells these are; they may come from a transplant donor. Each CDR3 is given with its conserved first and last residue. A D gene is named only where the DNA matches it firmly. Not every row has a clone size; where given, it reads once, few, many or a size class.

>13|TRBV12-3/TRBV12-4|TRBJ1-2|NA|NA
CASSLSPGSGYTF
TGTGCCAGCAGTTTATCACCGGGATCGGGCTACACCTTC
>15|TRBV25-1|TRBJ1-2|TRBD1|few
CASSESATGGEGYTF
TGTGCCAGCAGTGAATCCGCGACAGGGGGCGAAGGCTACACCTTC
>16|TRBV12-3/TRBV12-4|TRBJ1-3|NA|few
CASSLAPAPSGNTIYF
TGTGCCAGCAGTTTAGCGCCGGCTCCCTCTGGAAACACCATATATTTT
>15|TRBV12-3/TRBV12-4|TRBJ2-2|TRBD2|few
CATSDLAGFTGELFF
TGTGCCACCTCCGACCTAGCGGGATTCACCGGGGAGCTGTTTTTT
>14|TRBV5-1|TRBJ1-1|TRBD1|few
CASSSTGSYTEAFF
TGCGCCAGCAGCTCGACAGGGAGCTACACTGAAGCTTTCTTT
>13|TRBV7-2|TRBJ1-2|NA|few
CASSLAPVSGYTF
TGTGCCAGCAGCTTAGCGCCGGTATCTGGCTACACCTTC
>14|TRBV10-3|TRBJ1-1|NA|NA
CAISSVGVNTEAFF
TGTGCCATCAGTTCCGTCGGGGTGAACACTGAAGCTTTCTTT
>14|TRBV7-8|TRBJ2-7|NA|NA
CASRFSGNYDEQYF
TGTGCCAGCAGGTTCTCGGGTAACTACGATGAGCAGTACTTC
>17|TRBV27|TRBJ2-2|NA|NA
CASSLSWRPATYGELFF
TGTGCCAGCAGTTTATCGTGGCGCCCAGCCACCTACGGGGAGCTGTTTTTT
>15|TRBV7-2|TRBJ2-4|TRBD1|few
CASSLHLGTANIQYF
TGTGCCAGCAGCTTACATTTGGGGACAGCAAACATTCAGTACTTC
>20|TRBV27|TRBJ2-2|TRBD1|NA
CASSLPPSPGQGLLTGELFF
TGTGCCAGCAGCCTCCCCCCTTCACCGGGACAGGGGCTACTCACCGGGGAGCTGTTTTTT
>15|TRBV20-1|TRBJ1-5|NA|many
CSARDPRQKDQAQHF
TGCAGTGCTCGAGATCCTCGACAGAAGGATCAGGCCCAGCATTTT
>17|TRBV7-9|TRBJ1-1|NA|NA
CASSLSDWGGLNTEAFF
TGTGCCAGCAGCTTAAGTGACTGGGGGGGGTTGAACACTGAAGCTTTCTTT
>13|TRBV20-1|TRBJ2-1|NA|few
CSASAVSYNEQFF
TGCAGTGCTTCGGCGGTTTCCTACAATGAGCAGTTCTTC
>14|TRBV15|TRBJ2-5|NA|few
CATSIRLPQVTQYF
TGTGCCACCAGCATTCGTTTGCCTCAAGTAACCCAGTACTTC
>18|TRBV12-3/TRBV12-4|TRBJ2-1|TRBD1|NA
CASSTTGDGHWTYNEQFF
TGTGCCAGCAGTACTACAGGGGACGGCCATTGGACCTACAATGAGCAGTTCTTC